A selection of T cell receptor beta chains follows, all from one sample in a study of graft-versus-host responses after intestinal transplantation. Measured with immunoSEQ multiplex PCR; TCRdb has only the in-frame clones, and not every one. Of roughly 98,000 clones listed, approximately 92% are singletons. These receptors have no known antigen. Sequencing was performed on unstimulated CD8+ T cells sorted from spleen or lymph node cells, taken before transplant. The receptors were sampled from a human donor who was the organ donor for an intestinal transplant. CDR3s include the opening cysteine and the closing phenylalanine or tryptophan. D genes are given only for firm matches. Rows may omit the clone size; those that give it use once, few, many or a size class.

d_gene | j_gene | abundance | v_gene | CDR3aa | CDR3nt
. | TRBJ2-7 | . | TRBV30 | CAWTPDSLGHEQYF | TGTGCCTGGACCCCGGACAGCCTGGGCCACGAGCAGTACTTC
TRBD2 | TRBJ2-3 | once | TRBV4-1 | CASSQVAGVSRDTQYF | TGCGCCAGCAGCCAAGTAGCGGGGGTTTCGAGGGATACGCAGTATTTT
. | TRBJ2-3 | . | TRBV5-1 | CASSSLLGRYPDTQYF | TGCGCCAGCAGCTCCCTCTTGGGGAGGTACCCAGATACGCAGTATTTT
. | TRBJ2-7 | . | TRBV10-1 | CASSEIQGYSYEQYF | TGCGCCAGCAGTGAGATACAGGGATACTCCTACGAGCAGTACTTC
TRBD1 | TRBJ2-3 | once | TRBV11-2 | CASSTTGGLTDTQYF | TGTGCCAGCAGCACGACAGGGGGCTTAACAGATACGCAGTATTTT
TRBD1 | TRBJ2-4 | . | TRBV6-1 | CASSAWTGNIQYF | TGTGCCAGCAGTGCCTGGACAGGAAACATTCAGTACTTC
. | TRBJ2-1 | . | TRBV5-6 | CASSSLIVEQFF | TGTGCCAGCAGTAGTTTGATAGTTGAGCAGTTCTTC
TRBD2 | TRBJ2-3 | once | TRBV5-1 | CASSSVRTSGTDTQYF | TGCGCCAGCAGCTCGGTTCGGACTAGCGGGACAGATACGCAGTATTTT
. | TRBJ2-2 | . | TRBV30 | CAWSQDTGELFF | TGTGCCTGGAGTCAGGACACCGGGGAGCTGTTTTTT
. | TRBJ2-7 | . | TRBV4-2 | CASSQDDDTVYEQYF | TGTGCCAGCAGCCAAGACGACGACACTGTCTACGAGCAGTACTTC
TRBD1 | TRBJ2-2 | . | TRBV18 | CASSPDRGLGTGELFF | TGTGCCAGCTCTCCTGACAGGGGGCTGGGCACCGGGGAGCTGTTTTTT
. | TRBJ2-5 | once | TRBV6-5 | CASSPTYPGGETQYF | TGTGCCAGCAGTCCTACCTACCCGGGCGGGGAGACCCAGTACTTC
TRBD2 | TRBJ2-1 | once | TRBV11-2 | CASTGRVREYNEQFF | TGTGCCAGCACCGGGAGGGTGCGGGAGTATAATGAGCAGTTCTTC
TRBD1 | TRBJ1-2 | . | TRBV11-3 | CASSSGGGLLDYGYTF | TGTGCCAGCAGCTCAGGGGGCGGGTTGCTTGACTATGGCTACACCTTC
TRBD2 | TRBJ2-1 | once | TRBV6-1 | CASSAILGLEVAFF | TGTGCCAGCAGTGCGATATTGGGACTAGAGGTAGCGTTCTTC
TRBD2 | TRBJ2-1 | . | TRBV6-5 | CASSNSLREGEQFF | TGTGCCAGCAGTAACAGCCTACGGGAGGGTGAGCAGTTCTTC
. | TRBJ1-1 | . | TRBV6-1 | CASSGNRAGNTEAFF | TGTGCCAGCAGTGGTAACAGGGCGGGGAACACTGAAGCTTTCTTT
. | TRBJ2-3 | . | TRBV7-8 | CASSFAGTTDTQYF | TGTGCCAGCAGCTTCGCGGGGACCACAGATACGCAGTATTTT
. | TRBJ1-1 | . | TRBV20-1 | CSSPEAFF | TGCAGCTCCCCCGAAGCTTTCTTT
. | TRBJ2-5 | . | TRBV5-4 | CASSWGVETQYF | TGTGCCAGCAGCTGGGGGGTGGAGACCCAGTACTTC